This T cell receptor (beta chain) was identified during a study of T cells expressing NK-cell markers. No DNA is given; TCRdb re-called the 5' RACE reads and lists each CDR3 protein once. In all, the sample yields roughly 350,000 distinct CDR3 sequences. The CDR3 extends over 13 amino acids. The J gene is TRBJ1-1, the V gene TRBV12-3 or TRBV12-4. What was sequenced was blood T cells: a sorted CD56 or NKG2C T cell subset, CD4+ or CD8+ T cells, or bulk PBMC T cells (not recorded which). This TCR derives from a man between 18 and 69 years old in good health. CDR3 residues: CASRVGVSTEAFF.